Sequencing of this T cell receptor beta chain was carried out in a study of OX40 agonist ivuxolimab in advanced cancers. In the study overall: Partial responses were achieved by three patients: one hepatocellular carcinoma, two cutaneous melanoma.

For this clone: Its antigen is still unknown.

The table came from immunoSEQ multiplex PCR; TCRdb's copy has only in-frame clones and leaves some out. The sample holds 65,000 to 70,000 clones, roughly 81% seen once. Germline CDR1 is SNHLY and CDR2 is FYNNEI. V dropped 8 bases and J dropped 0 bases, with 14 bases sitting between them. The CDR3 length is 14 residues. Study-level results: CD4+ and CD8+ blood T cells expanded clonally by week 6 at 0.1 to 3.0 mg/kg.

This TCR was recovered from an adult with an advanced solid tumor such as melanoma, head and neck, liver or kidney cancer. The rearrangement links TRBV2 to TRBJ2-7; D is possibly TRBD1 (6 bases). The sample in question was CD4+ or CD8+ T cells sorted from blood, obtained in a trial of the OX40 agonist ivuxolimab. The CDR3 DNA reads TGTGCCAGCCCAGGTAGGGGGAACTCCTACGAGCAGTACTTC. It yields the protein CASPGRGNSYEQYF.